This T cell receptor beta chain is from a study of control samples from healthy donors and cancer patients. V dropped 1 base and J dropped 15; count of bases not matched to a gene: 5. The CDR3 runs 13 residues. CDR1 is SGHTA and CDR2 is FQGNSA in the germline V gene. TCRdb's copy holds only in-frame clones and misses some; the assay was immunoSEQ multiplex PCR. The profile covers roughly 120,000 clones, with about 92% appearing a single time and about 1.5% taken by the ten largest. Material for sequencing was PBMCs. V is TRBV7-2 and J is TRBJ2-4; 11 bases agree with TRBD2. The clonotype originates from a man in his fifties with head and neck cancer. CDR3 region: CASSLGPSGGWYF. In DNA, the CDR3 is TGTGCCAGCAGCTTAGGGCCTAGCGGGGGGTGGTACTTC.